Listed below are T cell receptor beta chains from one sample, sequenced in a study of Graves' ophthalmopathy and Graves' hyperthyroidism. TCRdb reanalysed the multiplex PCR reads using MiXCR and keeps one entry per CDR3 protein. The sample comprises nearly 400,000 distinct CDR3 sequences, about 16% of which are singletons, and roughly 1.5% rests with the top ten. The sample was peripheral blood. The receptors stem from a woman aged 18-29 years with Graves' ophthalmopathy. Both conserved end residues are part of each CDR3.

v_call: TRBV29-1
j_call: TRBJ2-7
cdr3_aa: CSGGLSGYEQYF

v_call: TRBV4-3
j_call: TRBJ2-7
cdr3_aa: CASSQGGSATYEQYF

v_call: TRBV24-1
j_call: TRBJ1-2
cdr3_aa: CATSGPGTANYGYTF

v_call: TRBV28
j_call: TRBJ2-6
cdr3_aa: CASKTGPLGRTGANVLTF

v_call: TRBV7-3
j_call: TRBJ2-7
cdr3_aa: CASSLGTSSSEQYF

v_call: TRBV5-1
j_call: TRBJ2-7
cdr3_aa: CASSGGRGTHEQYF

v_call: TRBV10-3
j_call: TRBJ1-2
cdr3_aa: CAISESAGGLYGYTF

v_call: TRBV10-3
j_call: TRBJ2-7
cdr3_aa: CAIPPPAGPFYEQYF

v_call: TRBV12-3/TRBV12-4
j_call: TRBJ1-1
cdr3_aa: CASRPGQGMNTEAFF

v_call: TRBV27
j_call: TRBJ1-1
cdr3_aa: CASSPQTGRAEAFF

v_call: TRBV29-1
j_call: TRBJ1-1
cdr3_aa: CSVAGGDEAFF

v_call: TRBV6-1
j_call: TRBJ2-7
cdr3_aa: CASTYALFLPGYEQYF

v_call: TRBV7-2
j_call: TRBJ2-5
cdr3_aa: CASSAGQGTQETQYF

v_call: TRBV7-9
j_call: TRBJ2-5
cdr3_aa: CASSTAAYQETQYF